The present T cell receptor (beta chain) was sequenced within a study of blood T cells in healthy people across ages. Only a few counts were recorded for this clonotype. Combining a sample-barcoded 5' primer with a J-beta primer mix, a second PCR ran for 7 to 11 cycles. TCRdb re-called the 5' RACE reads through MiXCR, storing one row per CDR3 protein. Among approximately 1.5 million distinct CDR3 sequences listed, around 36% were seen once. Trimming left V 0 bases short and J 2 bases short, with 5 bases between. This CDR3 region has 15 residues. CDR1 is MNHEY and CDR2 is SMNVEV in the germline V gene (reference sequence).

This clonotype was obtained from a woman in her twenties or thirties in good health. The sequencing sample was made of blood. The chain carries TRBV27 and TRBJ2-6; D call uncertain. DNA for the CDR3: TGTGCCAGCAGTTTATCGGTCCCTGGGGCCAACGTCCTGACTTTC. Its translation is CASSLSVPGANVLTF.